Included here is one TCR beta chain sequence, with context. This clone was detected once. Its recognized antigen is unknown. Qualities for individual bases were not recorded, and no much larger clone is one base off. Each collaborating institution followed its own protocols to collect whole blood in K2EDTA tubes. For TCRbeta analysis, collaborator samples were shipped as frozen whole blood, as isolated PBMCs, or as DNA extracted from either sample type. TCRbeta CDR3 regions were amplified from genomic DNA by means of the immunoSEQ Assay, a bias-controlled multiplex PCR. The authors' pipeline ran thus. The number of nucleated cells in each sample was estimated by amplification of reference gene primers within the assay. To quantify the absolute abundance of each unique TCRbeta CDR3 rearrangement, sequence reads were collapsed and filtered. For each sample, productive Simpson clonality was calculated as the square root of Simpson's diversity index over productive rearrangements. TCRdb took over this immuneACCESS table, retaining in-frame rearrangements with V and J assigned. Such tables are incomplete; in checked studies, under half of the missing clones stem from an unresolved V gene, and the remainder is unexplained. V, J and clone size are taken as reported in that table, and D and trimming were inferred from the DNA itself. This sample gives over 30,000 clones in total; 70% to 90% of them show up just once. 62% of the sample rests with the top ten.

The data are from a study of blood T cell repertoires in COVID-19 (dated by TCRdb to 2019 to 2021). About the study as a whole: Samples from collaborators originated in the United States, Italy and Spain and spanned both the acute and convalescent phases of COVID-19. A de-identified subject ID, COVID-19 status, age in years and sex were almost always included in the sample metadata. The material from the prospective study consisted of cDNA or gDNA derived from T cells, B-cell-depleted T cells, or PBMCs. The samples were drawn from two sources: the first 160 participants of the ongoing ImmuneRACE study, and 1,000 to 1,500 subjects contributed by 6 global collaborators. Deeply sampled blood TCRbeta repertoires from subjects exposed to, actively infected with, or recovered from COVID-19 were included in the dataset. The repertoires were released in a freely available public database intended as a resource for research on the immune response to SARS-CoV-2. Where HLA class I and class II types were available, the types were taken from metadata supplied by the sample provider, not from assay-based typing.

The CDR3 has 13 amino acids, counting the end cysteine and phenylalanine. The read is trimmed to its CDR3 DNA, 39 bases read in frame from base 1. V loses 5 bases, J loses 7 bases, and the germline ends lie 9 bases apart. Reading the germline V gene (reference sequence) gives CDR1 LNHDA and CDR2 SQIVND. General study outcomes and caveats: Clinical and demographic metadata were provided uncurated, with the amount varying by source and participant.

The chain uses TRBV19 and TRBJ1-6, with no reliable assignment of the D segment. Sequencing used peripheral blood. The sequence was obtained from a man aged 65-85 years with acute or convalescent COVID-19. The CDR3 corresponds to CASSPTLNSPLHF. In nucleotide form, the sequence is TGTGCCAGTAGTCCTACCCTAAATTCACCCCTCCACTTT.